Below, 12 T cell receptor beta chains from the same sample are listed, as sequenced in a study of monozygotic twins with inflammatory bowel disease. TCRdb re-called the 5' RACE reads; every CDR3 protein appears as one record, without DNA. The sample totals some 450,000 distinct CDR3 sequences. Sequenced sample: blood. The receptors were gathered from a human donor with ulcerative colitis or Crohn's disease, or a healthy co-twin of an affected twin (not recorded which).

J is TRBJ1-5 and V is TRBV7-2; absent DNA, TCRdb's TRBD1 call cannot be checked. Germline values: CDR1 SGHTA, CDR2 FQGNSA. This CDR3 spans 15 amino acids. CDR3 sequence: CASSLVTGDNQPQHF. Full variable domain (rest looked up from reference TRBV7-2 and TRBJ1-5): GAGVSQSPSNKVTEKGKDVELRCDPISGHTALYWYRQSLGQGLEFLIYFQGNSAPDKSGLPSDRFSAERTGGSVSTLTIQRTQQEDSAVYLCASSLVTGDNQPQHFGDGTRLSIL.

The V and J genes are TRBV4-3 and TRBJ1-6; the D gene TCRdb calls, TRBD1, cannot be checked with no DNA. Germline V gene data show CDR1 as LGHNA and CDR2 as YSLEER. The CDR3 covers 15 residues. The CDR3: CASSQEWGGVSPLHF.

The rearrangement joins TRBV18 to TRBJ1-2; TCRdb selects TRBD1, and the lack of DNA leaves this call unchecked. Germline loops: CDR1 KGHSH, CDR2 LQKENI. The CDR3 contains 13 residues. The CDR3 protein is CASSPAPEVGYTF. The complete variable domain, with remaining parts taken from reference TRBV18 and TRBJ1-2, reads NAGVMQNPRHLVRRRGQEARLRCSPMKGHSHVYWYRQLPEEGLKFMVYLQKENIIDESGMPKERFSAEFPKEGPSILRIQQVVRGDSAAYFCASSPAPEVGYTFGSGTRLTVV.

The CDR3: CATKRGDTQYF. The chain combines TRBV27 with TRBJ2-3; checking the TCRdb D call of TRBD2 is not possible without DNA. CDR3 size: 11 residues. CDR1 is MNHEY, CDR2 SMNVEV, per germline (reference sequence).

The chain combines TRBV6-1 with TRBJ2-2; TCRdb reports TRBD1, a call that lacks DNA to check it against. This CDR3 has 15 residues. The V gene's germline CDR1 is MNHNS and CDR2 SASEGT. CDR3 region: CASRTDFGGSGELFF.

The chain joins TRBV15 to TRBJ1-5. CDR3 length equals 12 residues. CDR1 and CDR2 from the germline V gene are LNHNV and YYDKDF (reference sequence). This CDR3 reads CATCRAGQPQHF.

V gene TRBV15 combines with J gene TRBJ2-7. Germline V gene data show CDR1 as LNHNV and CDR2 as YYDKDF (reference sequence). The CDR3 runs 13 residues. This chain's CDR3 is CATSRDHPYEQYF.

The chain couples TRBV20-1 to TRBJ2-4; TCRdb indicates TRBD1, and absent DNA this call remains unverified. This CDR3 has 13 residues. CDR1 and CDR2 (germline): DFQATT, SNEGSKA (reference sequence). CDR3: CSARLTGKNIQYF.

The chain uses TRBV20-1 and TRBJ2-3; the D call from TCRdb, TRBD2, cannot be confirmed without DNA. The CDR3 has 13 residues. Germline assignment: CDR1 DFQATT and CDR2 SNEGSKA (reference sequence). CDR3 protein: CSGELAGTDTQYF.

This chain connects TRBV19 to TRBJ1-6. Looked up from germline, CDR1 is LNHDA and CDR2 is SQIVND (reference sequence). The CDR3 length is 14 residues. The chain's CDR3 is CASSLDGYNSPLHF.

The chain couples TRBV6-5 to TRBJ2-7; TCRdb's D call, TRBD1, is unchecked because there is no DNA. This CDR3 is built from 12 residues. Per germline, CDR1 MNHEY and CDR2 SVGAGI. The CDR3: CAARDRDNKQYF.

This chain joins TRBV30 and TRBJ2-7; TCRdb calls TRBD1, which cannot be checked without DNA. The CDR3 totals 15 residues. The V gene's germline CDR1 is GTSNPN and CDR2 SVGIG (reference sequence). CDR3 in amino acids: CAWSAPGRLNYEQYF. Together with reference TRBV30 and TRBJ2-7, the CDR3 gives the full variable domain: SQTIHQWPATLVQPVGSPLSLECTVEGTSNPNLYWYRQAAGRGLQLLFYSVGIGQISSEVPQNLSASRPQDRQFILSSKKLLLSDSGFYLCAWSAPGRLNYEQYFGPGTRLTVT.